This T cell receptor beta chain was obtained from a study of blood T cells in healthy people across ages. Study-level results: It was the long-lived donors that had more naive CD4+ cells and higher diversity than aged donors.

Then a second PCR, running about 6 to 11 cycles, was carried out with a sample-barcoded 5' primer and a J-beta primer mix. One entry per CDR3 protein results from TCRdb running MiXCR on the 5' RACE reads. In the table there are 850,000 to 1,300,000 distinct CDR3 sequences, 40% to 45% of which are singletons. The CDR3 contains 14 residues. Per the germline V gene, CDR1 is SGHAT and CDR2 is FQNNGV. Trimming removed 5 bases from V and 1 base from J, with 9 bases in between. This clonotype showed up just a few times. Its antigen is undetermined. The source is a woman aged 55-70 years in good health. Sequencing was carried out using blood. The chain has TRBV11-2 and TRBJ2-1; no definite D call. CDR3 in amino acids: CASSPNPSYNEQFF. The DNA of the CDR3 is TGTGCCAGCAGCCCGAACCCGTCCTACAATGAGCAGTTCTTC.